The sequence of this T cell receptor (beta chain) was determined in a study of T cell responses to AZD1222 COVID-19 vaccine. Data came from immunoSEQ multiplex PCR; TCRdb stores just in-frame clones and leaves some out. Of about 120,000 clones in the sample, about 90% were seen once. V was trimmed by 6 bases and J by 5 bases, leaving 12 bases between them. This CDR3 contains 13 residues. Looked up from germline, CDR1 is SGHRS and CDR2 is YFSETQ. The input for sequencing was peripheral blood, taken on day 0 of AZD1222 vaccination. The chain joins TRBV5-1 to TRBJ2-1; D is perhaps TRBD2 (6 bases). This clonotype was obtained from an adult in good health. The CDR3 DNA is TGCGCCAGCAACCTAGGAGGGCACAATGAGCAGTTCTTC. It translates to CASNLGGHNEQFF.